This T cell receptor beta chain is drawn from a study of T-cell memory formation after mild COVID-19. In its sample, this clonotype was seen many times. A read error may produce the germline difference seen at one junction end. The CDR3 is 15 residues long. TCR alpha and TCR beta cDNA libraries with sample barcodes and UMIs came from 5'RACE using constant-segment primers. TCRdb re-called the 5' RACE reads through MiXCR, storing one row per CDR3 protein. In the table there are over 500,000 distinct CDR3 sequences, around 16% of which are singletons. The sample comprised PBMCs or a T cell subset sorted from them (not recorded which). The sequence was collected from an adult woman who had mild COVID-19 (a few samples of this study predate the infection). Cell type and time point are not known. The chain carries TRBV12-3 or TRBV12-4 and TRBJ2-1, with 7 bases fitting TRBD2. The CDR3 reads CASSLASGGYNEQFF. CDR3 nucleotide sequence: TGCGCCAGCAGCTTGGCTAGCGGTGGCTACAATGAGCAGTTCTTC.